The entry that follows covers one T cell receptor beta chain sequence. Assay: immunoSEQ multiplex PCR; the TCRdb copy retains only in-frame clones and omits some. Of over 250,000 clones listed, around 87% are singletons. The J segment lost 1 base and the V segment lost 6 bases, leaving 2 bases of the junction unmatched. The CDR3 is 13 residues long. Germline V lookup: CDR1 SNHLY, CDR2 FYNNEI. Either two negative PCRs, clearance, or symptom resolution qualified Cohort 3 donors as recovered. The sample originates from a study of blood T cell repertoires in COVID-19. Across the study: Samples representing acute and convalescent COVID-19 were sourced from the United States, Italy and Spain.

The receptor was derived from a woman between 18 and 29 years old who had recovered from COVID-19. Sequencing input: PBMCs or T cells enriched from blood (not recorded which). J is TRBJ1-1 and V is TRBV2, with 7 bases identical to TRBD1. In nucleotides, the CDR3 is TGTGCCAGCAGGACAGGGACGAACACTGAAGCTTTCTTT. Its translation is CASRTGTNTEAFF.